The 7 T cell receptor beta chains below all came from one sample that was sequenced in a study of regulatory T cells in long-lasting Graves disease. TCR beta libraries were built with iRepertoire HTBI primers and Arm-PCR of CDR3 regions. TCRdb analysed the multiplex PCR reads with MiXCR anew, one entry per CDR3 protein. Of over 400,000 distinct CDR3 sequences in the sample, around 13% were seen once. Indicated time point: newly diagnosed GD, antithyroid drugs for less than 3 months. PBMC-derived RNA was used for the TCR library. These records were also assigned to another study, of T cells in Graves' hyperthyroidism and ophthalmopathy.

Specimen: peripheral blood mononuclear cells (PBMCs), collected at new diagnosis, from a patient treated with antithyroid drugs. The receptor source for this set is a woman aged 45-59 years with Graves disease.

This clonotype was observed many times. The chain combines TRBV28 with TRBJ1-5; TRBD1 is a possible D gene (6 bases). CDR3 length: 15 amino acids. Between the trimmed V and J ends, which lost 7 bases and 5 bases, there was a span of 18 bases. CDR1 is MDHEN, CDR2 SYDVKM, per germline. The CDR3 region has the DNA TGTGCCAGCACCATTACAGGGAGGCAAGATCAGCCCCAGCATTTT. Protein product: CASTITGRQDQPQHF.

This rearrangement joins TRBV19 to TRBJ1-5, with D perhaps TRBD1 (6 bases). V was pared by 11 bases and J by 5 bases, with 16 bases between. Germline CDR1 LNHDA, CDR2 SQIVND (reference sequence). The CDR3 sequence is 13 residues long. CDR3 coding DNA: TGTGCCGCAGGGGAGACGGGTTATCAGCCCCAGCATTTT. Protein sequence: CAAGETGYQPQHF.

For this clonotype: One end of the junction fails to match germline, which may point to a read error. V usage is TRBV27 and J usage is TRBJ2-3, with D possibly matching TRBD2 (6 bases). The CDR3 loop spans 21 amino acids. Germline CDR1 MNHEY, CDR2 SMNVEV (reference sequence). DNA for the CDR3: TGTGCCAGCAGTTCAACCTCCGGGACCCACCGGGAGATACCTAGCACAGGTACGCAGTATTTT. Its protein is CASSSTSGTHREIPSTGTQYF.

The rearrangement links TRBV7-2 to TRBJ2-7; 12 bases are a match to TRBD2. CDR1 is SGHTA and CDR2 is FQGNSA in the germline V gene. The CDR3 sequence is 15 residues long. J was trimmed by 6 bases and V by 1 base; bases with no gene match: 4. Here the CDR3 DNA reads TGTGCCAGCAGCTTAGTGACTAGCGGGGGCAGCGAGCAGTACTTC. This encodes CASSLVTSGGSEQYF.

On this clonotype: A much larger clone differs from this one at a single base, so this may be a read error. The V and J genes are TRBV6-2 or TRBV6-3 and TRBJ2-3; 9 bases map to TRBD2. The CDR3 extends over 17 amino acids. Germline V gene sequence: CDR1 MNHEY, CDR2 SVGEGT. V dropped 2 bases and J dropped 4; count of bases not matched to a gene: 10. The CDR3 bases are TGTGCCAGCAGTTACGGGGTCGGAGCGGGAGGCTCAGATACGCAGTATTTT. Protein sequence: CASSYGVGAGGSDTQYF.

In its sample, this clonotype was seen many times. The CDR3, as DNA: TGTGCCAGCAGCCAATCAGGGATGGGGCAGCCCCAGCATTTT. It specifies CASSQSGMGQPQHF. The chain employs TRBV16 and TRBJ1-5; D gene uncertain. The CDR3 spans 14 residues. From germline, CDR1 is KGHSY and CDR2 FQNENV. The V and J ends lost 0 bases and 7 bases respectively, with 10 bases between them.

This clonotype was seen repeatedly, ten times or more. The chain uses TRBV20-1 and TRBJ2-5; a weak D match, TRBD2 (6 bases). Trimming removed 5 bases at V and 4 bases at J, with 14 bases between. From germline, CDR1 is DFQATT and CDR2 SNEGSKA (reference sequence). The CDR3 is 13 amino acids. The CDR3, as DNA: TGCAGTGCTGCGGGGTTTTATTCAGAGACCCAGTACTTC. Protein: CSAAGFYSETQYF.